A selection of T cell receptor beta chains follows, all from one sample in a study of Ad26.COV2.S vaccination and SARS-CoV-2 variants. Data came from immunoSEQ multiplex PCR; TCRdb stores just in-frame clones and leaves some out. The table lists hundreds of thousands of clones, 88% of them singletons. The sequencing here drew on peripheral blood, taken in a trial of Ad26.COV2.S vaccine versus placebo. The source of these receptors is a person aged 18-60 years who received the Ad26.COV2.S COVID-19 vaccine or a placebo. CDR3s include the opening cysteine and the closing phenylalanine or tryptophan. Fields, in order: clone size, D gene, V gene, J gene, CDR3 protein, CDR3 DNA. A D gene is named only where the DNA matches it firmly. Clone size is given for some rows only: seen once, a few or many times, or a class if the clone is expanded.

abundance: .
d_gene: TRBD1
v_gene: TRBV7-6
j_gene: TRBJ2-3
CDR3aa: CASSLAPGTATVTDTQYF
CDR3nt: TGTGCCAGCAGCCTGGCCCCCGGGACAGCCACAGTCACAGATACGCAGTATTTT

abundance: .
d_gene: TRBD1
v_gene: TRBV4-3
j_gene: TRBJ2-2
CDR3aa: CASSPTQGGRLFF
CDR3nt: TGCGCCAGCAGCCCGACACAGGGGGGAAGGCTGTTTTTT

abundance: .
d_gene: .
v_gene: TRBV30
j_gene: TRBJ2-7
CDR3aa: CAWSVRRLWEQYF
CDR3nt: TGTGCCTGGAGTGTACGAAGGTTATGGGAGCAGTACTTC

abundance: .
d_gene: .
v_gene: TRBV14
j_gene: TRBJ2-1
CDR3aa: CASSLPGPTNSKFF
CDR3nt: TGTGCCAGCAGCCTTCCCGGGCCGACCAATTCTAAGTTCTTC

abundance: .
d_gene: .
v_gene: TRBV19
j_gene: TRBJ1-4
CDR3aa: CATRSGDEKLFF
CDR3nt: TGTGCCACCCGGTCAGGGGATGAAAAACTGTTTTTT

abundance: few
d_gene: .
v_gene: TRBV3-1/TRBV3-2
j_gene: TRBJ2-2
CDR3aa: CASSLEGQNTGELFF
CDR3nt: TGTGCCAGCAGCCTTGAGGGTCAGAACACCGGGGAGCTGTTTTTT

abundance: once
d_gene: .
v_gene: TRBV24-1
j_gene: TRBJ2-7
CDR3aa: CATGVVRADLPSYEQYF
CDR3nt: TGTGCCACCGGGGTTGTCCGAGCGGACTTACCTTCCTACGAGCAGTACTTC

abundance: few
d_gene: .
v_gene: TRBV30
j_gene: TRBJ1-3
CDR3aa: CAWRDINRSGNTIYF
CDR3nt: TGTGCCTGGCGAGATATCAACCGCTCTGGAAACACCATATATTTT

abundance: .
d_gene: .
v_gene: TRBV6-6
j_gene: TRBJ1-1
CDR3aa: CASFRALRRTEAFF
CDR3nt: TGTGCCTCCTTCCGGGCCCTCAGGAGGACTGAAGCTTTCTTT

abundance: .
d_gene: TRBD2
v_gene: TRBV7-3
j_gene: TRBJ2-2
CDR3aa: CASSRLGGWPSGSAGELFF
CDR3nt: TGTGCCAGCAGCCGACTGGGAGGGTGGCCTAGCGGGAGTGCCGGGGAGCTGTTTTTT

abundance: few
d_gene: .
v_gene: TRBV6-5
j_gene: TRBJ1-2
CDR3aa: CASSYSSSRGGGYTF
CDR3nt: TGTGCCAGCAGTTACTCGAGTAGCAGGGGAGGCGGCTACACCTTC

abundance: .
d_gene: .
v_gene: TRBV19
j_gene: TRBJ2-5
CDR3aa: CASSVVGTETQYF
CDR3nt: TGTGCCAGTAGTGTTGTTGGGACGGAGACCCAGTACTTC

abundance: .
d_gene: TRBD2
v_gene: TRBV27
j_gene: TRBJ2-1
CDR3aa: CASSLAGGGYNEQFF
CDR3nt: TGTGCCAGCAGTTTAGCGGGAGGGGGCTACAATGAGCAGTTCTTC

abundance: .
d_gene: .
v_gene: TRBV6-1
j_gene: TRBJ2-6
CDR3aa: CASSEGTTGANVLTF
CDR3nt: TGTGCCAGCAGTGAAGGGACAACTGGGGCCAACGTCCTGACTTTC

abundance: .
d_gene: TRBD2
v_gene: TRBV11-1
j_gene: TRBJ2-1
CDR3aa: CASSLTSGGEQFF
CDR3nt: TGTGCCAGCAGCCTGACTAGCGGCGGTGAGCAGTTCTTC

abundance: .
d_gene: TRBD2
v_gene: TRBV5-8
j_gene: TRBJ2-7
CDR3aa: CASSRGLAGVYEQYF
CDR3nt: TGTGCCAGCAGCCGGGGACTAGCGGGAGTCTACGAGCAGTACTTC

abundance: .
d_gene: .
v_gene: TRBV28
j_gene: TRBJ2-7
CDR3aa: CATTGQVRAEEQYF
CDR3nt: TGTGCCACCACCGGGCAGGTAAGGGCGGAGGAGCAGTACTTC